This T cell receptor (beta chain) is drawn from a study of identifying expanded T cells in peripheral blood (dated by TCRdb to the late 2010s). For the wider study: Technical replicates were generated by sequencing separate aliquots of the same genomic DNA pool, and four replicates were compared pairwise.

Looking up the germline V gene yields CDR1 SGHTA and CDR2 FQGNSA. The CDR3 measures 16 amino acids from cysteine to phenylalanine. The read is trimmed to its CDR3 DNA, 48 bases read in frame from base 1. With regard to this clone: Its antigen remains unidentified. One junction end disagrees with the germline gene, perhaps due to a read error.

During the collection period, no immune events, such as infections, were documented for the healthy donors. To calibrate time-dependent variance in a beta-binomial model of T-cell clone differential abundance, blood repertoires from healthy donors were used as a training cohort. The training cohort comprised roughly ten healthy donors, 3 female and 7 male. Donor ages ranged from about 29 to 65 years, with an average of around 45 years. Whole blood was collected from each healthy donor at three time points spaced roughly two weeks apart and obtained from a commercial supplier. For immunosequencing, genomic DNA was extracted from whole blood that had not been sorted. The research as a whole found: The authors expected biological variance in healthy repertoires might increase further over much longer intervals such as months to years. About 1.1 differentially abundant clones were flagged by the binomial model between technical replicates, whereas about 15 and 19 were flagged over approximately two weeks and four weeks, respectively. Across all healthy-donor time intervals, the beta-binomial model significantly lowered both the number of clones called differentially abundant and the false-positive rate. Across all healthy donors, variance in clone template counts between approximately two-week samples was found to increase significantly with total template count.

The immunoSEQ Assay, which relies on bias-controlled multiplex PCR amplification of genomic DNA, was used to profile TCRbeta CDR3 regions. As for the original processing: The absolute abundance of each unique TCRbeta CDR3 region was quantified after sequences were collapsed and filtered. Two models were used to test differential abundance: a binomial model (Fisher-equivalent) and a beta-binomial model that adds time-dependent variance fitted from healthy donors. Clones with fewer than 5 combined templates were removed, and a clone was called differentially abundant if the clone's Benjamini-Hochberg FDR was below 0.01. The form v = (b*log(k)+a)^2 was used to model beta-binomial variance as a function of total template count across the two samples. TCRdb took this table from immuneACCESS and kept in-frame rearrangements with V and J called. Such tables lack part of the clones; where checked against another copy, unresolved V genes explain under half of the gap, and the rest is unexplained. V, J and clone size were drawn from that table, and D and trimming were deduced from the DNA. Here the sample has around 100,000 clones; 88% occur a single time. The top ten constitute just over 5.5% of the sample.

This TCR derives from a person aged 18 to 70 in good health. The chain is encoded by TRBV7-2 joined to TRBJ1-5; 8 central nucleotides agree with TRBD1. Material: blood. The CDR3 loop reads CASSAQGALRGQPQHF. The nucleotide sequence reads as follows: TGCGCCAGCAGCGCCCAGGGGGCCCTTCGGGGGCAGCCCCAGCATTTT.